This T cell receptor (beta chain) was recorded in a study of OX40 agonist ivuxolimab in advanced cancers. Notes on the study in general: The mean number of expanded clones was higher in CD8+ T cells than in CD4+.

Repertoires were generated with immunoSEQ multiplex PCR, while TCRdb's copy carries only in-frame clones and drops some. Among approximately 78,000 clones listed, roughly 82% were seen once. About this clone: Its cognate antigen is unknown.

Germline V CDR1 and CDR2: GTSNPN, SVGIG (reference sequence). The CDR3 totals 13 residues. V was pared by 2 bases and J by 5 bases, with 1 base of the junction left unmatched. This clonotype was obtained from an adult with an advanced solid tumor such as melanoma, head and neck, liver or kidney cancer. This chain links TRBV30 with TRBJ2-3; 10 bases agree with TRBD2. The sequencing here drew on CD4+ or CD8+ T cells sorted from blood, taken in a trial of the OX40 agonist ivuxolimab. CDR3 loop: CAWSSGGGDTQYF. The CDR3 DNA reads TGTGCCTGGAGTAGCGGGGGGGGAGATACGCAGTATTTT.